This is a list of T cell receptor beta chains from one sample in a study of somatic mutations in cytotoxic T cells in rheumatoid arthritis. Profiled with immunoSEQ multiplex PCR; TCRdb holds only in-frame clones, not every one. The sample lists about 15,000 clones, 75% to 95% occurring once. Sequencing was carried out using CD4+ T cells sorted from blood. The source is a man between 65 and 85 years old with rheumatoid arthritis. CDR3s include the opening cysteine and the closing phenylalanine or tryptophan. A D gene is named only where the DNA matches it firmly. Part of the rows lack a size; the others show once, few, many or a class for expanded clones.

j_gene | abundance | d_gene | v_gene | CDR3nt | CDR3aa
TRBJ1-4 | NA | TRBD1 | TRBV11-2 | TGTGCCAGCAGCCGGACAGGGTTTGCTAATGAAAAACTGTTTTTT | CASSRTGFANEKLFF
TRBJ1-4 | NA | NA | TRBV18 | TGTGCCAGCTCAACCACAGCAACTAATGAAAAACTGTTTTTT | CASSTTATNEKLFF
TRBJ2-3 | few | NA | TRBV11-2 | TGTGCCAGCAGCTTAATTACAGGGTTGAATACGCAGTATTTT | CASSLITGLNTQYF
TRBJ1-2 | NA | NA | TRBV18 | TGTGCCAGCTCACCAGACACAGGGAACTATGGCTACACCTTC | CASSPDTGNYGYTF
TRBJ2-1 | NA | TRBD2 | TRBV7-3 | TGTGCCAGCAGCCTCCTTGCGGGAGAGTACAATGAGCAGTTCTTC | CASSLLAGEYNEQFF
TRBJ1-1 | few | TRBD1 | TRBV7-8 | TGTGCCAGCAGCTCCCGGACAGGGGTTAACACTGAAGCTTTCTTT | CASSSRTGVNTEAFF
TRBJ2-7 | NA | NA | TRBV5-1 | TGCGCCAGCAGCTTGGGCACACCAAACTACGAGCAGTACTTC | CASSLGTPNYEQYF
TRBJ2-3 | once | NA | TRBV18 | TGTGCCAGCTCACCAGAGACTACCCCCGGTACGCAGTATTTT | CASSPETTPGTQYF
TRBJ1-4 | once | NA | TRBV11-2 | TGTGCCAGCAGCCATAGAAATGAAAAACTGTTTTTT | CASSHRNEKLFF
TRBJ2-1 | NA | TRBD2 | TRBV27 | TGTGCCAGCACTCGACTAGCGGGAGGCAATGAGCAGTTCTTC | CASTRLAGGNEQFF
TRBJ1-5 | few | TRBD1 | TRBV27 | TGTGCCAGCAGACGGACAGGGGGCGTCTCTGGCAATCAGCCCCAGCATTTT | CASRRTGGVSGNQPQHF
TRBJ2-1 | NA | TRBD2 | TRBV12-5 | TGTGCTAGTGGTCCGAGCGGGGGGGGGTCCTACAATGAGCAGTTCTTC | CASGPSGGGSYNEQFF
TRBJ2-2 | NA | TRBD2 | TRBV2 | TGTGCCAGCAGGCTACTAGCGGGAGGGCGAACCGGGGAGCTGTTTTTT | CASRLLAGGRTGELFF
TRBJ1-1 | NA | NA | TRBV11-2 | TGTGCCAGCAGCTTAGTATCAGGGGTGGGCACTGAAGCTTTCTTT | CASSLVSGVGTEAFF
TRBJ2-6 | NA | NA | TRBV2 | TGTGCAACCGCAACAGGTGCAGGGGCCAACGTCCTGACTTTC | CATATGAGANVLTF
TRBJ1-1 | NA | NA | TRBV7-8 | TGTGCCAGCAGCTTAGCGGCGGACAGCACTGAGGCTTTCTTT | CASSLAADSTEAFF
TRBJ2-7 | once | TRBD1 | TRBV5-1 | TGCGCCAGCAGCCCGGGGACAGGCTCCTACGAGCAGTACTTC | CASSPGTGSYEQYF
TRBJ2-3 | NA | NA | TRBV7-3 | TGTGCCAGCAGCCCCGGGGATAGCATATATACGCAGTATTTT | CASSPGDSIYTQYF
TRBJ1-1 | NA | TRBD1 | TRBV9 | TGTGCCAGCAGCGGGACAGGGAGCACTGAAGCTTTCTTT | CASSGTGSTEAFF
TRBJ2-2 | NA | TRBD2 | TRBV11-3 | TGTGCCAGCAGCTTATCAAAAGGTCTAGCGGGAAGGGACGGGGAGCTGTTTTTT | CASSLSKGLAGRDGELFF
TRBJ1-5 | NA | NA | TRBV9 | TGTGCCAGCAGCGTAGGGGCAGGCAGGGAGCCCCAGCATTTT | CASSVGAGREPQHF
TRBJ1-2 | NA | TRBD1 | TRBV29-1 | TGCAGCGTGGGAAGGACAGGGTGGGGCTACACCTTC | CSVGRTGWGYTF
TRBJ2-2 | NA | TRBD1 | TRBV10-3 | TGTGCCATCAGCCCGGGACAGGGGTTGAACGGGGAGCTGTTTTTT | CAISPGQGLNGELFF
TRBJ1-3 | NA | NA | TRBV5-1 | TGCGCCAGCAGCTTGGTTAATGCGGGAGGAGGAAACACCATATATTTT | CASSLVNAGGGNTIYF
TRBJ1-2 | NA | NA | TRBV20-1 | TGCAGATCGGGAAGCTACACCTTC | CRSGSYTF
TRBJ2-3 | NA | NA | TRBV19 | TGTGCCAGTAGTATAACTGCGCGGGTCACAGATACGCAGTATTTT | CASSITARVTDTQYF
TRBJ2-5 | NA | TRBD1 | TRBV30 | TGTGCCTGGAGAAACTCGGACAGGGACGAGACCCAGTACTTC | CAWRNSDRDETQYF
TRBJ2-2 | NA | TRBD1 | TRBV6-6 | TGTGCCAGCAGCCGGGACAGGATGAACACCGGGGAGCTGTTTTTT | CASSRDRMNTGELFF
TRBJ1-6 | NA | TRBD1 | TRBV6-5 | TGTGCCAGCAGCTTCGACAGGGTCGACTCACCCCTCCACTTT | CASSFDRVDSPLHF
TRBJ2-7 | NA | TRBD2 | TRBV6-1 | TGTGCCATTACGGGGGGAAGCTCCTACGAGCAGTACTTC | CAITGGSSYEQYF
TRBJ2-7 | NA | TRBD1 | TRBV11-2 | TGTGCCAGCACCCAACATCCCTTAGGACAGGGCTACGAGCAGTACTTC | CASTQHPLGQGYEQYF
TRBJ2-7 | NA | NA | TRBV6-1 | TGTGCCAGCAGTGCCCTCTCCTACGAGCAGTACTTC | CASSALSYEQYF
TRBJ2-3 | NA | TRBD1 | TRBV27 | TGTGCCAGCAGTTTTAAGACAGGGGCAGATACGCAGTATTTT | CASSFKTGADTQYF
TRBJ1-4 | NA | NA | TRBV6-5 | TGTGCCAGCAGTTACACAAGACAGGCGGAAAAACTGTTTTTT | CASSYTRQAEKLFF
TRBJ1-6 | once | NA | TRBV5-1 | TGCGCCAGCACTCACACAGGGAATGGTGATAATTCACCCCTCCACTTT | CASTHTGNGDNSPLHF
TRBJ2-4 | NA | NA | TRBV5-1 | TGCGCCAGCAGCTTGGTCCTCTCGGGGGCCAAAAACATTCAGTACTTC | CASSLVLSGAKNIQYF
TRBJ1-2 | NA | TRBD1 | TRBV5-1 | TGCGCCAGCAGCTTGGATACAGGGGGGAATGGCTACACCTTC | CASSLDTGGNGYTF
TRBJ1-2 | NA | NA | TRBV2 | TGTGCCAGCAGCCCCGACAGGAACTATGGCTACACCTTC | CASSPDRNYGYTF
TRBJ2-7 | NA | TRBD1 | TRBV6-5 | TGTGCCAGCAGACCGACAGGGTTGTACGAGCAGTACTTC | CASRPTGLYEQYF
TRBJ1-4 | NA | TRBD1 | TRBV14 | TGTGCCAGCAGCCAAAGGACAGGGGGGAATGAAAAACTGTTTTTT | CASSQRTGGNEKLFF
TRBJ2-1 | NA | TRBD2 | TRBV28 | TGTGCCATCGTGGGACTAGCCTACAATGAGCAGTTCTTC | CAIVGLAYNEQFF
TRBJ2-3 | NA | TRBD2 | TRBV11-2 | TGTGCCAGCAGCCCTCGTGGAGCGGGAGCCTCAGATACGCAGTATTTT | CASSPRGAGASDTQYF
TRBJ2-1 | NA | NA | TRBV28 | TGTGCCAGCAGTTTTTTGGGTAGTGGAGCGGGTGAGCAGTTCTTC | CASSFLGSGAGEQFF
TRBJ1-1 | once | NA | TRBV5-1 | TGCGCCAGCAGGGCAGGGGCTGAAGCTTTCTTT | CASRAGAEAFF
TRBJ2-7 | NA | TRBD2 | TRBV11-1 | TGTGCCAGCAGCCCTACCGTAGCGGGGGTGAGGGCCTACGAGCAGTACTTC | CASSPTVAGVRAYEQYF
TRBJ2-7 | NA | TRBD2 | TRBV5-4 | TGTGCCAGCAGCTTGGGGGGGACTAGCGGTTCCTACGAGCAGTACTTC | CASSLGGTSGSYEQYF
TRBJ2-5 | few | NA | TRBV18 | TGTGCCAGCTCACCGCGAGAAGAGACCCAGTACTTC | CASSPREETQYF
TRBJ1-2 | few | NA | TRBV30 | TGTGCCTGGATTGGGGGGGCGCGGGGTAGGTCTAATGGCTACACCTTC | CAWIGGARGRSNGYTF
TRBJ1-4 | NA | NA | TRBV5-1 | TGCGCCAGCAGCTTGGGTCACGGGGGTTCTTATGAAAAACTGTTTTTT | CASSLGHGGSYEKLFF
TRBJ1-2 | NA | NA | TRBV25-1 | TGTGCCAGCAGTGAATCCCACGACGGAGTTTATGGCTACACCTTC | CASSESHDGVYGYTF
TRBJ2-7 | NA | NA | TRBV29-1 | TGCAGCGTTGAAGATACCTACCGGGGGACGGGCGAGCAGTACTTC | CSVEDTYRGTGEQYF
TRBJ1-2 | NA | NA | TRBV5-6 | TGTGCCAGCAGCTCAGGGGTCGCTAACTATGGCTACACCTTC | CASSSGVANYGYTF
TRBJ1-3 | NA | NA | TRBV7-9 | TGTGCCAGCAGCCCCCCCGGGGGAATCTCTGGAAACACCATATATTTT | CASSPPGGISGNTIYF
TRBJ2-7 | NA | NA | TRBV10-3 | TGTGCCATCAGTGGACAGTACGAGCAGTACTTC | CAISGQYEQYF
TRBJ2-2 | NA | NA | TRBV6-5 | TGTGCCAGCCCCAAAATCGACAGAGGGGAGCTGTTTTTT | CASPKIDRGELFF